This T cell receptor (beta chain) appears in the sequencing data of a study of early T cells in non-severe SARS-CoV-2 infection. The wider study: The authors sequenced bulk RNA from unsorted whole blood, leaving chains unpaired.

This clonotype appeared a few times. MiXCR, run by TCRdb on the 5' RACE reads, gives a single entry per CDR3 protein. The data hold approximately 70,000 distinct CDR3 sequences, with more than 8% observed a single time. Trimming shortened V by 1 base and J by 5 bases, and 13 bases separated the two germline ends. The germline CDR1 and CDR2 sequences are SGHTA and FQGTGA. The CDR3 spans 15 residues. The clonotype was recovered from an adult who was a healthcare worker with PCR-confirmed SARS-CoV-2 infection or an uninfected control (not recorded which). J is TRBJ2-3 and V is TRBV7-3, with D perhaps TRBD2 (5 bases). The sample consisted of whole blood, taken at baseline. This CDR3 reads CASSLKGPAGDTQYF. The CDR3 bases are TGTGCCAGCAGCTTAAAAGGTCCGGCGGGAGATACGCAGTATTTT.